The clone carrying this TCR beta chain was recorded many times. Its specificity is unknown. The TCR library protocol was used to attach unique molecular identifiers. These identifiers were attached to individual cDNA molecules. TCRdb re-analysed the 5' RACE reads in MiXCR, keeping a single row per CDR3 protein. The table includes about 56,000 distinct CDR3 sequences, about 15% detected once. Germline lookup yields CDR1 SGHVS and CDR2 FNYEAQ. The junction had 3 bases not matched to a gene; V was cut back by 7 bases and J by 5 bases. The CDR3 has 13 residues. The data stem from a study of early T cells in non-severe SARS-CoV-2 infection. Whole-study context: Chains from this unsorted whole-blood bulk RNA could not be paired.

Findings and caveats of the study: Anti-spike CD8 responses were favored by VDJdb matching, which missed private and CD4 specificities.

Source: whole blood, taken at baseline. The V call is TRBV7-6, the J call TRBJ2-2; 8 bases align to TRBD2. The TCR sequence derives from an adult who was a healthcare worker with PCR-confirmed SARS-CoV-2 infection or an uninfected control (not recorded which). The CDR3 nucleotides read TGTGCCAGCAACCGGGGGGGGACCGGGGAGCTGTTTTTT. This codes for CASNRGGTGELFF.